The 30 T cell receptor beta chains given below trace back to one sample, sequenced in a study of CD8 T cells in ankylosing spondylitis. Antigens for these TCRs are unknown. Broader study findings: The study identified a TCR beta motif of under ten highly homologous variants that appeared characteristic of ankylosing spondylitis blood.

TCRdb re-called the 5' RACE reads through MiXCR, storing one row per CDR3 protein. Here the sample spans about 840,000 distinct CDR3 sequences, 10% to 15% being singletons. The sequencing sample was made of blood, either unsorted or a sorted T cell fraction (not recorded which). These receptor sequences come from a male donor with ankylosing spondylitis.

This clonotype turned up a few times. CDR3 in DNA: TGTGCCAGCAGCCCCAATTTGTATCAGCCCCAGCATTTT. Translated, it gives CASSPNLYQPQHF. The chain links TRBV7-9 to TRBJ1-5; D call uncertain. The germline V gene has CDR1 SEHNR and CDR2 FQNEAQ (reference sequence). This CDR3 has 13 residues. The ends were cut back, 5 bases at V and 5 bases at J, with 10 bases in the middle. Combining the CDR3 with reference TRBV7-9 and TRBJ1-5 gives the whole variable domain DTGVSQNPRHKITKRGQNVTFRCDPISEHNRLYWYRQTLGQGPEFLTYFQNEAQLEKSRLLSDRFSAERPKGSFSTLEIQRTEQGDSAMYLCASSPNLYQPQHFGDGTRLSIL.

This clonotype was counted between two and nine times. This chain uses TRBV18 with TRBJ2-1; 8 bases align to TRBD2. Per germline, CDR1 KGHSH and CDR2 LQKENI. CDR3 length: 16 residues. The junction had 5 bases not matched to a gene; V was cut back by 3 bases and J by 1 base. CDR3 loop: CASSPERGPSYNEQFF. CDR3 nucleotides: TGTGCCAGCTCACCCGAGCGGGGGCCTTCCTACAATGAGCAGTTCTTC.

A few counts support this clonotype. This rearrangement joins TRBV20-1 to TRBJ2-7, with D possibly called TRBD1 or TRBD2 (5 bases each). The CDR3 spans 15 residues. The germline gives CDR1 DFQATT, CDR2 SNEGSKA (reference sequence). V was pared by 0 bases and J by 2 bases, with 14 bases between. The CDR3 sequence: CSARDGTARAYEQYF. CDR3 DNA: TGCAGTGCTAGAGACGGGACGGCCCGGGCCTACGAGCAGTACTTC.

V and J are TRBV7-8 and TRBJ2-3, with D tentatively TRBD1 or TRBD2 (6 bases each). This CDR3 is 20 amino acids long. Germline V CDR1 and CDR2: SGHVS, FQNEAQ. The V gene lost 5 bases and the J gene lost 0 bases, with 27 bases spanning the gap. The CDR3 reads CASSTSPWRGTLISTDTQYF. The CDR3 DNA reads TGTGCCAGCAGCACCAGTCCCTGGAGGGGGACACTGATTAGCACAGATACGCAGTATTTT.

The chain combines TRBV18 with TRBJ2-1; D is perhaps TRBD1 or TRBD2 (5 bases each). The germline CDR1 and CDR2 sequences are KGHSH and LQKENI. The V gene lost 3 bases and the J gene lost 13 bases, with 10 bases spanning the gap. The CDR3 extends over 11 amino acids. As DNA, the CDR3 is TGTGCCAGCTCACCCGGGACGCTCCAGTTCTTC. As protein: CASSPGTLQFF.

The table lists this clonotype with a few counts. The chain carries TRBV7-9 and TRBJ1-1; D possibly corresponds to TRBD1 (6 bases). The length of the CDR3 is 14 residues. CDR1 and CDR2 from the germline V gene are SEHNR and FQNEAQ (reference sequence). V lost 2 bases, J lost 5 bases, and 12 bases lay in between. CDR3 sequence reads: CASSLRGAMTEAFF. Written as DNA, the CDR3 is TGTGCCAGCAGCTTACGGGGGGCTATGACTGAAGCTTTCTTT.

V usage is TRBV5-1 and J usage is TRBJ2-2; D gene uncertain. Trimming removed 1 base from V and 5 bases from J, with 6 bases in between. The germline V gene has CDR1 SGHRS and CDR2 YFSETQ. The CDR3 consists of 13 residues. The CDR3 loop reads CASSLTATGELFF. CDR3 sequence (DNA): TGCGCCAGCAGCTTGACAGCTACCGGGGAGCTGTTTTTT.

The V gene is TRBV30, the J gene TRBJ2-1, with D unclear. The V and J ends lost 7 bases and 9 bases respectively, with 13 bases between them. Germline-derived CDR1 and CDR2 are GTSNPN and SVGIG (reference sequence). The CDR3 covers 11 residues. CDR3: CASAAQGEQFF. The CDR3 bases are TGTGCCTCCGCTGCACAAGGTGAGCAGTTCTTC.

A few counts support this clonotype. V usage is TRBV19 and J usage is TRBJ2-1; 8 nucleotides line up with TRBD2. V lost 6 bases and J lost 3; bases outside the gene matches: 4. Per germline, CDR1 LNHDA and CDR2 SQIVND (reference sequence). The length of the CDR3 is 14 residues. CDR3 nucleotides: TGTGCCAGTAGGCCGGGACTAGACTACAATGAGCAGTTCTTC. Translation: CASRPGLDYNEQFF.

The rearrangement links TRBV15 to TRBJ2-1, with 8 nucleotides matching TRBD1. The V gene end was trimmed by 3 bases and the J gene end by 4 bases; junction bases not matched to a gene: 14. Germline CDR1 LNHNV, CDR2 YYDKDF (reference sequence). The CDR3 has 18 residues. The CDR3 region has the DNA TGTGCCACCAGCAGCACGGAGGACAGGGAGATTCGGTACAATGAGCAGTTCTTC. Its protein is CATSSTEDREIRYNEQFF.

In its sample, this clonotype was seen many times. V and J are TRBV10-3 and TRBJ2-1; weak D call: TRBD2 (6 bases). The CDR3 is made up of 12 amino acids. The germline V gene encodes CDR1 ENHRY and CDR2 SYGVKD. The germline V and J ends were trimmed by 6 bases and 5 bases, with 8 bases remaining between them. CDR3 coding DNA: TGTGCCATCAGCGGGGGAAACAATGAGCAGTTCTTC. Protein product: CAISGGNNEQFF.

This chain uses TRBV6-1 with TRBJ1-5; TRBD1 agrees at 7 bases. The CDR3 runs 18 residues. The V gene end was trimmed by 5 bases and the J gene end by 0 bases; junction bases not matched to a gene: 13. Looked up from germline, CDR1 is MNHNS and CDR2 is SASEGT. CDR3 loop: CASSLSWGQSYSNQPQHF. The DNA for the CDR3 is TGTGCCAGCAGTCTCTCATGGGGACAGAGCTATAGCAATCAGCCCCAGCATTTT.

This clonotype appeared many times. The chain has TRBV20-1 and TRBJ2-7; unclear D gene. The CDR3 totals 13 residues. V was trimmed by 6 bases and J by 0 bases, leaving 12 bases between them. Germline lookup yields CDR1 DFQATT and CDR2 SNEGSKA (reference sequence). The CDR3 DNA reads TGCAGTGCACGGACGTACCTCTCCTACGAGCAGTACTTC. Its translation is CSARTYLSYEQYF.

This clonotype was observed at least ten times. The rearrangement joins TRBV12-3 or TRBV12-4 to TRBJ1-6, with 7 bases aligning to TRBD1. With V trimmed by 5 bases and J by 4 bases, 5 bases remained unmatched. The CDR3 covers 15 residues. CDR3 sequence (DNA): TGTGCCAGCAGTCCACGGGACAGATATAATTCACCCCTCCACTTT. Its protein product is CASSPRDRYNSPLHF.

This clonotype has just a few counts. V gene TRBV7-9 combines with J gene TRBJ2-4; TRBD1 agrees at 7 bases. This CDR3 contains 15 residues. V dropped 1 base and J dropped 1; count of bases not matched to a gene: 1. Germline CDR1 reads SEHNR; CDR2 reads FQNEAQ (reference sequence). The CDR3 nucleotides read TGTGCCAGCAGCTTAGAGGGGGCGGCCAAAAACATTCAGTACTTC. Translated: CASSLEGAAKNIQYF. Variable domain in full (rest from reference TRBV7-9 and TRBJ2-4): DTGVSQNPRHKITKRGQNVTFRCDPISEHNRLYWYRQTLGQGPEFLTYFQNEAQLEKSRLLSDRFSAERPKGSFSTLEIQRTEQGDSAMYLCASSLEGAAKNIQYFGAGTRLSVL.

This clonotype has ten or more counts. The chain carries TRBV10-3 and TRBJ1-1; 9 nucleotides agree with TRBD1. From germline, CDR1 is ENHRY and CDR2 SYGVKD. V lost 4 bases to trimming and J lost 1 base; unmatched junction nucleotides: 4. The CDR3 is made up of 15 amino acids. The CDR3 nucleotides read TGTGCCATCAGTGGGGGACAGGGCCGGAACACTGAAGCTTTCTTT. Amino acids: CAISGGQGRNTEAFF.

This clonotype was picked up one time. CDR3 protein: CASSSRRTQETQYF. The CDR3 bases are TGTGCCAGCAGTTCTCGACGGACCCAAGAGACCCAGTACTTC. The chain has TRBV2 and TRBJ2-5; no firm D call. Per germline, CDR1 SNHLY and CDR2 FYNNEI. V lost 5 bases to trimming and J lost 1 base, with 11 bases between them. The CDR3 spans 14 residues. The full variable domain, with the rest looked up from reference TRBV2 and TRBJ2-5, is EPEVTQTPSHQVTQMGQEVILRCVPISNHLYFYWYRQILGQKVEFLVSFYNNEISEKSEIFDDQFSVERPDGSNFTLKIRSTKLEDSAMYFCASSSRRTQETQYFGPGTRLLVL.

This sequence joins TRBV5-1 and TRBJ1-1; no clear D gene. Germline V gene data show CDR1 as SGHRS and CDR2 as YFSETQ. V was clipped by 0 bases and J by 4 bases, with 10 bases between them. This CDR3 is built from 14 residues. CDR3 residues: CASSLAPAATEAFF. CDR3 DNA: TGCGCCAGCAGCTTGGCCCCGGCTGCCACTGAAGCTTTCTTT.

V gene TRBV7-3 combines with J gene TRBJ1-2; tentatively, D is TRBD1 (6 bases). Germline CDR1 is SGHTA and CDR2 is FQGTGA. Trimming pared 1 base from V and 3 bases from J, leaving 21 bases between. The length of the CDR3 is 18 residues. This CDR3 reads CASSLNPPQGIADYGYTF. The CDR3 region has the DNA TGTGCCAGCAGCTTAAACCCGCCACAGGGTATAGCTGACTATGGCTACACCTTC.

The CDR3 DNA reads as TGTGCCAGCAGTTCGGACAGGCCCCAAGCTAACTATGGCTACACCTTC. This sequence encodes CASSSDRPQANYGYTF. The V and J genes are TRBV6-5 and TRBJ1-2; 7 nucleotides agree with TRBD1. The CDR3 loop spans 16 amino acids. CDR1 and CDR2 (germline): MNHEY, SVGAGI. Trimming removed 4 bases from V and 0 bases from J; junction bases left unmatched: 8.

In its sample, this clonotype was seen a few times. V usage is TRBV20-1 and J usage is TRBJ2-7, with 9 bases fitting TRBD2. Germline lookup yields CDR1 DFQATT and CDR2 SNEGSKA (reference sequence). V shed 1 base, J shed 3 bases, and the junction held 7 bases outside the gene matches. The CDR3 covers 15 residues. DNA of the CDR3: TGCAGTGCTAGAGGAGGTTGGCGGGAGGGCTACGAGCAGTACTTC. Translated: CSARGGWREGYEQYF.

The table lists this clonotype with many counts. The CDR3 protein is CASKTVRTGELFF. The DNA for the CDR3 is TGTGCCAGCAAAACCGTGAGGACCGGGGAGCTGTTTTTT. The chain recombines TRBV12-3 or TRBV12-4 with TRBJ2-2; D gene uncertain. This CDR3 spans 13 amino acids. V lost 7 bases and J 5 bases, leaving 11 bases between the germline ends.

This clonotype was counted a few times. J is TRBJ2-2 and V is TRBV12-3 or TRBV12-4, with D perhaps assigned TRBD1 or TRBD2 (5 bases each). V lost 6 bases, J lost 7 bases, and 15 bases lay in between. This CDR3 spans 14 amino acids. For the CDR3, the DNA is TGTGCCAGCAGACCCGGGGCCCTCCGCGGGGAGCTGTTTTTT. It translates to CASRPGALRGELFF.

The rearrangement joins TRBV20-1 to TRBJ2-7; no definite D call. The V end was cut by 3 bases, the J end by 2 bases, with 11 bases between. This CDR3 has 13 residues. Germline lookup yields CDR1 DFQATT and CDR2 SNEGSKA (reference sequence). CDR3: CSASDATTYEQYF. The CDR3 nucleotides are TGCAGTGCTAGCGACGCGACCACCTACGAGCAGTACTTC.

The sample holds a few counts of this clonotype. The gene calls are TRBV12-3 or TRBV12-4 and TRBJ2-3; possible D gene TRBD1, 6 bases. Between the trimmed V and J ends, which lost 5 bases and 0 bases, there was a span of 12 bases. The CDR3 contains 15 residues. In DNA, the CDR3 is TGTGCCAGCAGTGTACAGGGTCCTAGCACAGATACGCAGTATTTT. Amino acids: CASSVQGPSTDTQYF.

This clonotype was seen only a few times. This rearrangement joins TRBV6-2 or TRBV6-3 to TRBJ2-7; no firm D call. CDR3 length equals 14 residues. Germline-derived CDR1 and CDR2 are MNHEY and SVGEGT. The V end was cut by 2 bases, the J end by 3 bases, with 11 bases between. CDR3 sequence (DNA): TGTGCCAGCAGTTACCGACACCTATTCTACGAGCAGTACTTC. Its protein product is CASSYRHLFYEQYF.

This clonotype was recorded at least ten times. The chain links TRBV5-1 to TRBJ2-3; D ambiguous. The V gene's germline CDR1 is SGHRS and CDR2 YFSETQ. The CDR3 totals 12 residues. V shed 0 bases and J shed 5 bases, with 4 bases lying between them. CDR3: CASSLDIDTQYF. The CDR3 DNA is TGCGCCAGCAGCTTGGATATAGATACGCAGTATTTT.

The V call is TRBV4-2, the J call TRBJ2-3; TRBD1 or TRBD2 may be the D gene (6 bases each). Germline CDR1 and CDR2: LGHNA and YNFKEQ. CDR3 length: 16 amino acids. The germline V and J ends were trimmed by 4 bases and 5 bases, with 19 bases remaining between them. CDR3 loop: CASSPKFGGLGDTQYF. The CDR3 bases are TGTGCCAGCAGCCCCAAGTTTGGGGGGCTAGGAGATACGCAGTATTTT.

V gene TRBV21-1 combines with J gene TRBJ2-5; no check of the table's D call, TRBD2, against the DNA was made. TRBV21-1 is reported as a pseudogene. The CDR3 loop spans 18 amino acids. The CDR3 is CASSKLSGGLAVQETQYF. DNA of the CDR3: TGTGCCAGCAGCAAACTTAGTGGGGGACTAGCGGTCCAAGAGACCCAGTACTTC.

This clonotype showed up just a few times. V gene TRBV20-1 combines with J gene TRBJ2-1, with 9 positions matching TRBD1. The CDR3 is 13 amino acids. Germline-derived CDR1 and CDR2 are DFQATT and SNEGSKA (reference sequence). V shed 6 bases, J shed 8 bases, and the junction held 8 bases outside the gene matches. The CDR3 loop reads CSAPGTGLHEQFF. Here the CDR3 DNA reads TGCAGTGCCCCAGGGACAGGGCTTCATGAGCAGTTCTTC.